The next 10 T cell receptor beta chains were all read from a single sample in a study of cytomegalovirus exposure and HLA in healthy donors. PCR amplification relied on 60 Vbeta primers (plus 13 Jbeta primers). The repertoire was sequenced with immunoSEQ multiplex PCR; TCRdb's copy has only in-frame clones and lacks some. The repertoire holds 150,000 to 200,000 clones, with 78% as singletons. The sample was PBMCs. These receptor sequences come from a middle-aged woman in good health and CMV-seropositive.

The chain uses TRBV5-5 and TRBJ2-5; TRBD2 matches 8 bases. CDR3 length equals 15 residues. After removal of 2 bases from V and 1 base from J, the junction contained 4 bases not matched to a gene. Germline values: CDR1 SGHKS, CDR2 YYEKEE (reference sequence). This CDR3 reads CASSFRGGTQETQYF. The CDR3, as DNA: TGTGCCAGCAGCTTCCGCGGGGGGACCCAAGAGACCCAGTACTTC.

This clone was observed a few times. V usage is TRBV19 and J usage is TRBJ2-1; TRBD1 aligns across 9 bases. This CDR3 is 15 amino acids long. V shed 8 bases and J 3 bases; nucleotides not matched to a gene: 8. Germline loops: CDR1 LNHDA, CDR2 SQIVND (reference sequence). DNA for the CDR3: TGTGCCAGTTCCCCGGGACAGGGCTACTACAATGAGCAGTTCTTC. Translation gives CASSPGQGYYNEQFF.

The chain links TRBV7-6 to TRBJ1-1, with a tentative D call TRBD1 (5 bases). The V gene's germline CDR1 is SGHVS and CDR2 FNYEAQ. V lost 2 bases and J 4 bases, leaving 17 bases between the germline ends. The length of the CDR3 is 16 residues. The DNA of the CDR3 is TGTGCCAGCAGCTTACGGCCCGTGGCGGGGGGCACTGAAGCTTTCTTT. Its translation is CASSLRPVAGGTEAFF.

This chain uses TRBV11-1 with TRBJ2-7, with 10 bases lining up with TRBD2. Trimming at V came to 5 bases and at J to 2 bases, leaving 6 bases not matched to a gene. The length of the CDR3 is 15 residues. Germline V lookup: CDR1 SGHAT, CDR2 FQDESV (reference sequence). CDR3 sequence: CASSRSGGAAYEQYF. The CDR3 DNA reads TGTGCCAGCAGCCGCAGCGGGGGGGCGGCCTACGAGCAGTACTTC.

In DNA, the CDR3 is TGTGCCAGCAGGCCCGGGACTAGGGCCTACAATGAGCAGTTCTTC. It codes for CASRPGTRAYNEQFF. V gene TRBV2 combines with J gene TRBJ2-1; 8 bases fit TRBD2. CDR1 and CDR2 from the germline V gene are SNHLY and FYNNEI. V was clipped by 6 bases and J by 2 bases; unmatched bases: 6. This CDR3 region has 15 residues.

The rearrangement joins TRBV9 to TRBJ2-2; 8 bases fit TRBD2. The length of the CDR3 is 15 residues. The junction had 9 bases not matched to a gene; V was cut back by 0 bases and J by 11 bases. Germline CDR1 SGDLS, CDR2 YYNGEE. CDR3 region: CASSVGGSGALELFF. CDR3 sequence (DNA): TGTGCCAGCAGCGTAGGGGGTAGCGGGGCCCTCGAGCTGTTTTTT.

This clone was detected a few times. This chain links TRBV19 with TRBJ1-1; the match to TRBD1 covers 7 bases. V lost 4 bases and J lost 1; bases outside the gene matches: 0. This CDR3 has 13 amino acids. Germline values: CDR1 LNHDA, CDR2 SQIVND (reference sequence). This CDR3 reads CASSRTGNTEAFF. The CDR3 DNA reads TGTGCCAGTAGTAGGACAGGGAACACTGAAGCTTTCTTT.

The chain couples TRBV6-5 to TRBJ2-3; no definite D call. Trimming took off 6 bases at V and 0 bases at J, with 13 bases between the two ends. Germline V gene sequence: CDR1 MNHEY, CDR2 SVGAGI. The CDR3 is 15 residues long. The CDR3 is CASRIDRSSTDTQYF. Here the CDR3 DNA reads TGTGCCAGCAGAATAGATCGGTCTAGCACAGATACGCAGTATTTT.

The chain carries TRBV4-1 and TRBJ1-4; tentative D call: TRBD1 (6 bases). The CDR3 is 15 residues long. Trimming left V 2 bases short and J 7 bases short, with 14 bases between. CDR1 and CDR2 (germline): MGHRA, YSYEKL. In DNA form, the CDR3 reads TGCGCCAGCAGCCAATTCATGGGGGCTTTTGAAAAACTGTTTTTT. This codes for CASSQFMGAFEKLFF.

The chain uses TRBV28 and TRBJ1-1; D is uncertain. Trimming left V 4 bases short and J 4 bases short, with 19 bases between. The germline gives CDR1 MDHEN, CDR2 SYDVKM. The CDR3 consists of 16 residues. CDR3 sequence: CASSSPGRGSGTEAFF. The CDR3, as DNA: TGTGCCAGCAGTTCACCGGGCCGAGGTAGCGGCACTGAAGCTTTCTTT.